This T cell receptor (beta chain) was obtained from a study of Tregs in tolerant kidney transplant recipients. Study as a whole: Related graft donors supplied nonmyeloablative bone marrow transplants, and mixed chimerism was transient.

About this clone: The antigen remains unidentified.

General study points: Tregs expanded with activated donor B cells seemed most donor-specific.

Here immunoSEQ multiplex PCR was the method, and the copy in TCRdb shows in-frame clones only, minus some. This table holds some 66,000 clones, just under 95% found once. Germline trimming cut 4 bases from V and 2 bases from J; bases unmatched to any gene: 4. CDR1 and CDR2 from the germline V gene are SGHVS and FNYEAQ. The CDR3 runs 16 residues. This sample comprised CD8+ T cells from blood, obtained before the transplant. This clonotype originated in a human donor who received a combined kidney and bone marrow transplant. The genes are TRBV7-6 and TRBJ2-3, with 12 positions matching TRBD2. CDR3: CASSSGLAGNTDTQYF. The CDR3 nucleotides read TGTGCCAGCAGCTCCGGACTAGCGGGAAACACAGATACGCAGTATTTT.